The 25 T cell receptor beta chains below all came from one sample that was sequenced in a study of tumor-infiltrating lymphocytes in primary liver carcinoma. Joint extraction of RNA and DNA used roughly 20-32 mg of bulk tissue that was unsorted. Constant-region priming of approximately 500 ng total RNA yielded TCR beta cDNA. Three rounds of nested multiplex PCR with slightly modified ARM-PCR produced TCR beta libraries. TRBV1-TRBV30 forward primers paired with a C-beta reverse primer were used in the first two PCR rounds, which ran approximately 10 cycles each. TCRdb reprocessed the multiplex PCR reads with MiXCR, giving one entry per CDR3 protein. The repertoire holds about 96,000 distinct CDR3 sequences, roughly 70% seen once, with around 26% in the top ten. The sample was tumor-adjacent normal liver tissue. The receptors were sampled from a man aged 35 to 55 with primary liver carcinoma and hepatitis B virus infection.

This clonotype has at least ten counts. The rearrangement joins TRBV6-2 or TRBV6-3 to TRBJ2-1; tentative D call: TRBD2 (6 bases). Germline CDR1 MNHEY, CDR2 SVGEGT. Trimming left V 0 bases short and J 9 bases short, with 18 bases between. There are 16 residues in the CDR3. The CDR3 sequence is CASSYSYGSGVGEQFF. CDR3 bases: TGTGCCAGCAGTTACTCGTACGGGAGTGGGGTTGGTGAGCAGTTCTTC.

Concerning this clonotype: Germline and junction disagree at one end, which may indicate a read error. This sequence joins TRBV12-3 or TRBV12-4 and TRBJ2-2; TRBD1 is a possible D gene (6 bases). The CDR3 extends over 15 amino acids. CDR3 DNA: TGTGTCAGCAGTTCGATGACAAGGGGGATCGGGGAGCTGTTTTTT. Its translation: CVSSSMTRGIGELFF.

The chain carries TRBV7-9 and TRBJ2-1, with TRBD2 matching 16 bases. The trim removed 4 bases at V and 15 bases at J, leaving 9 bases unmatched. Germline CDR1 is SEHNR and CDR2 is FQNEAQ (reference sequence). This CDR3 has 15 amino acids. Here the CDR3 DNA reads TGTGCCAGCAGCTCGTCGGGACTAGCGGGAGGGCGTCCGTTCTTC. It codes for CASSSSGLAGGRPFF.

The rearrangement uses TRBV19 and TRBJ2-7; no firm D call. Germline CDR1 LNHDA, CDR2 SQIVND (reference sequence). The CDR3 loop spans 15 amino acids. Trimming left V 3 bases short and J 3 bases short, with 15 bases between. The CDR3 nucleotides read TGTGCCAGTAGTATGGCCGACATATTCAACTACGAGCAGTACTTC. Translating gives CASSMADIFNYEQYF.

As DNA, the CDR3 is TGCAGCGTGCCACGGTGGACCGCCGGGGAGCTGTTTTTT. It translates to CSVPRWTAGELFF. The rearrangement uses TRBV29-1 and TRBJ2-2, with unresolved D. This CDR3 has 13 residues. Germline lookup yields CDR1 SQVTM and CDR2 ANQGSEA. The V end was cut by 6 bases, the J end by 6 bases, with 14 bases between.

This chain links TRBV5-1 with TRBJ2-1, with TRBD2 matching 8 bases. CDR1 is SGHRS, CDR2 YFSETQ, per germline. Trimming took 0 bases from V and 7 from J; bases not matched to a gene: 9. This CDR3 has 16 amino acids. The CDR3 DNA is TGCGCCAGCAGCTTGGTCTCCAGCGGGAGTGAAAATGAGCAGTTCTTC. Protein: CASSLVSSGSENEQFF.

In this sample, this clonotype turned up many times. The chain employs TRBV12-3 or TRBV12-4 and TRBJ2-1; D might be TRBD2 (6 bases). The V gene lost 6 bases and the J gene lost 2 bases, with 20 bases spanning the gap. CDR3 length: 17 residues. This chain's CDR3 is CASSSVNRERPYNEQFF. CDR3 bases: TGTGCCAGCAGCTCGGTAAATCGGGAGAGGCCCTACAATGAGCAGTTCTTC.

Note on this clonotype: One junction end disagrees with the germline gene, perhaps due to a read error. This chain uses TRBV6-5 with TRBJ2-5; 7 positions agree with TRBD2. The germline V gene has CDR1 MNHEY and CDR2 SVGAGI. The CDR3 extends over 14 amino acids. The CDR3: CANSQAGSWETHYF. The DNA for the CDR3 is TGTGCCAACAGTCAAGCGGGATCTTGGGAGACCCACTACTTC.

The V gene is TRBV10-3, the J gene TRBJ2-3, with D possibly TRBD1 on 9 matching bases. The germline V and J ends were trimmed by 4 bases and 11 bases, with 19 bases remaining between them. Germline V gene sequence: CDR1 ENHRY, CDR2 SYGVKD. The CDR3 extends over 14 amino acids. CDR3 residues: CAISGTGAGGMQYF. In DNA, the CDR3 is TGTGCCATCAGTGGGACAGGGGCGGGGGGTATGCAGTATTTT.

V and J are TRBV5-1 and TRBJ2-7, with 10 bases identical to TRBD2. Germline CDR1 and CDR2: SGHRS and YFSETQ. Trimming cost V 2 bases and J 3 bases; bases outside gene matches: 8. The CDR3 loop spans 16 amino acids. CDR3 nucleotides: TGCGCCAGCAGCTTCTCAGCTAGCGGGGGCGGCTACGAGCAGTACTTC. Its translation is CASSFSASGGGYEQYF.

Points on this clonotype: A much larger clone is a single base away; this may be a read error. The chain joins TRBV7-8 to TRBJ2-3; D may be TRBD2 (6 bases). The CDR3 is 13 residues long. V was cut by 1 base and J by 8 bases, with 10 bases left in between. Germline CDR1 is SGHVS and CDR2 is FQNEAQ. This chain's CDR3 is CASSLDKGGTQYF. CDR3 bases: TGTGCCAGCAGCTTAGATAAGGGAGGTACGCAGTATTTT.

Comments on this clonotype: A much larger clone lies a single base off, so this may be a read error. The chain carries TRBV14 and TRBJ1-2; D remains unclear. The germline CDR1 and CDR2 sequences are SGHDN and FVKESK. V lost 2 bases and J 4 bases, leaving 8 bases between the germline ends. The CDR3 length is 13 residues. CDR3 sequence reads: CASSQYEFYGYTF. DNA for the CDR3: TGTGCCAGCAGCCAATACGAGTTCTATGGCTACACCTTC. The whole variable domain, remainder taken from reference TRBV14 and TRBJ1-2, is EAGVTQFPSHSVIEKGQTVTLRCDPISGHDNLYWYRRVMGKEIKFLLHFVKESKQDESGMPNNRFLAERTGGTYSTLKVQPAELEDSGVYFCASSQYEFYGYTFGSGTRLTVV.

Remarks on this clonotype: An end of the junction differs from the germline gene, which may be a read error. V gene TRBV13 combines with J gene TRBJ1-1, with 9 bases lining up with TRBD1. Germline V gene sequence: CDR1 PRHDT, CDR2 FYEKMQ (reference sequence). CDR3 length: 15 residues. In DNA, the CDR3 is TGTGACAGCGATAGGGGACAGGGTGCAAACACTGAAGCTTTCTTT. It specifies CDSDRGQGANTEAFF.

This clonotype was seen once. Because the CDR3 is missing its conserved closing phenylalanine or tryptophan, this is likely a read error. The V call is TRBV29-1, the J call TRBJ1-1, with D possibly matching TRBD1 (5 bases). The V end lost 5 bases, the J end lost 3 bases, and 13 bases lay between the germline ends. CDR3 length: 13 amino acids. Per the germline V gene, CDR1 is SQVTM and CDR2 is ANQGSEA. The CDR3 here is CSVLVGRDTEAFS. CDR3 in DNA: TGCAGCGTTTTAGTGGGCAGGGACACTGAAGCTTTCTCT.

Concerning this clonotype itself: At one of its ends the junction is not consistent with the germline gene, which may arise from a read error. V gene TRBV6-2 or TRBV6-3 combines with J gene TRBJ2-6; the D is unclear. In germline, CDR1 is MNHEY, CDR2 SVGEGT. The CDR3 length is 14 residues. The CDR3 loop is CAISYTSEANVLAF. The CDR3 region has the DNA TGTGCCATCAGTTACACCTCTGAGGCCAACGTCCTGGCTTTC.

Regarding this clonotype: The CDR3 does not end in the conserved phenylalanine or tryptophan, so this is likely a read error. The chain recombines TRBV29-1 with TRBJ2-1; D call uncertain. The CDR3 is 12 residues long. The germline gives CDR1 SQVTM, CDR2 ANQGSEA. V was cut by 4 bases and J by 9 bases, with 13 bases left in between. This chain's CDR3 is CSVVRLGSEQFL. CDR3 nucleotide sequence: TGCAGCGTTGTTAGGTTGGGATCTGAGCAGTTCCTC.

A word on this clonotype: Being one base from a much bigger clone, this may be a read error. The chain employs TRBV12-3 or TRBV12-4 and TRBJ1-5; no clear D gene. The CDR3 covers 12 residues. The CDR3 nucleotides are TGTGCCAGCGGTTTCCTGGAACAGCCCCAGCATTTT. This encodes CASGFLEQPQHF.

Comment on this clonotype: The CDR3 does not end in the conserved phenylalanine or tryptophan, so this is likely a read error. This sequence joins TRBV19 and TRBJ1-5; the match to TRBD1 covers 11 bases. The CDR3 has 16 residues. Germline assignment: CDR1 LNHDA and CDR2 SQIVND (reference sequence). CDR3 in DNA: TGTACCAGTAGTCCACGGACAGGGGGCTACAATCAGCCCCAGCATATT. Translation gives CTSSPRTGGYNQPQHI.

About this clonotype itself: A much larger clone lies a single base off, so this may be a read error. This rearrangement joins TRBV12-3 or TRBV12-4 to TRBJ2-7, with 9 bases matching TRBD2. The CDR3 contains 14 residues. Losses at the gene ends were 2 bases for V and 6 bases for J; bases not matched to a gene: 5. For the CDR3, the DNA is TGTGCCAGCAGTTTATCAGCGGGAGGCTGCGAGCAGTACTTC. It yields the protein CASSLSAGGCEQYF.

As to this clonotype: A read error is possible here, since a much larger clone lies one base away. V and J are TRBV10-3 and TRBJ2-2, with 12 bases matching TRBD2. The V segment lost 4 bases and the J segment 7 bases; nucleotides outside the gene matches: 7. Germline values: CDR1 ENHRY, CDR2 SYGVKD. The CDR3 loop spans 16 amino acids. This CDR3 is CAISARLAGDHGELFF. DNA of the CDR3: TGTGCCATCAGTGCGAGACTAGCGGGAGACCACGGGGAGCTGTTTTTT.

Details on this clonotype: This may be a read error: a much more frequent sequence differs by one nucleotide. This sequence joins TRBV5-5 and TRBJ1-4, with D unclear. The CDR3 is 15 residues long. With 0 bases removed from V and 0 bases from J, the gap between germline ends came to 6 bases. Germline V gene sequence: CDR1 SGHKS, CDR2 YYEKEE (reference sequence). CDR3 DNA: TGTGCCAGCAGCTTGGGGGGAACAACTAATGAAAAACTGTTTTTT. Translating gives CASSLGGTTNEKLFF.

For this clonotype: With a much larger clone just one base away, this may be a read error. The chain carries TRBV12-3 or TRBV12-4 and TRBJ2-3, with a tentative D call TRBD2 (5 bases). This CDR3 has 15 amino acids. The chain's CDR3 is CASRLTAASTDMQYF. CDR3 DNA sequence: TGTGCCAGCAGGTTAACGGCAGCTAGCACAGATATGCAGTATTTT.

V usage is TRBV11-1 and J usage is TRBJ2-1, with 8 bases that match TRBD1. The CDR3 covers 15 residues. The germline CDR1 and CDR2 sequences are SGHAT and FQDESV (reference sequence). Here the CDR3 reads CVSRLAGGLYNEQFF. Written as DNA, the CDR3 is TGTGTCAGTAGGTTAGCAGGGGGCCTCTACAATGAGCAGTTCTTC.

Comments on this clonotype: The junction departs from germline at one end; a sequencing error may be responsible. The V gene is TRBV11-2, the J gene TRBJ2-1; the D gene is possibly TRBD2 (5 bases). CDR1 SGHAT and CDR2 FQNNGV come from the germline V gene. The CDR3 spans 15 residues. The CDR3 nucleotides read TGTGTCAGCAGCGATATCGGGAACTCCTACAATGAGCAGTTCTTC. Its protein product is CVSSDIGNSYNEQFF.

About this clonotype itself: The junction departs from the called germline gene at one end, perhaps through a read error. This chain joins TRBV6-5 and TRBJ1-1, with D possibly being TRBD1 (6 bases). This CDR3 comprises 15 residues. The V gene's germline CDR1 is MNHEY and CDR2 SVGAGI. The CDR3 bases are TGTGTCAGCAGTTACGCCCGGAACAGGGCCCCAAAAGCTTTCTTT. Translated: CVSSYARNRAPKAFF.